Presented here are 19 T cell receptor beta chains from one specimen sequenced in a study of beta chain features in type 1 diabetes. Sequenced material consisted of expressed TCRB transcripts (all of the isolated RNA was reverse transcribed). The repertoire was sequenced with immunoSEQ multiplex PCR; TCRdb's copy has only in-frame clones and lacks some. The sample records approximately 170,000 clones, approximately 8.4% being singletons. Sequences were obtained from central memory CD4+ T cells from blood. These receptors were taken from a woman younger than 35 in good health.

This clone was recorded a few times. The chain carries TRBV6-1 and TRBJ2-7; D call uncertain. The CDR3 is 14 amino acids. The germline CDR1 and CDR2 sequences are MNHNS and SASEGT. Trimming pared 3 bases from V and 3 bases from J, leaving 12 bases between. DNA of the CDR3: TGTGCCAGCAGTGACCCCACAGTCTTCTACGAGCAGTACTTC. This encodes CASSDPTVFYEQYF.

Only one count was recorded for this clone. The chain joins TRBV19 to TRBJ1-1, with TRBD1 identical over 10 bases. The length of the CDR3 is 13 residues. The germline CDR1 and CDR2 sequences are LNHDA and SQIVND (reference sequence). Trimming took 5 bases from V and 3 from J; bases not matched to a gene: 0. The CDR3 nucleotides are TGTGCCAGTAGTGGACAGGGGGACACTGAAGCTTTCTTT. Amino acid sequence: CASSGQGDTEAFF.

This chain joins TRBV18 and TRBJ1-5, with a weak D call TRBD1 (5 bases). From germline, CDR1 is KGHSH and CDR2 LQKENI. The V gene lost 2 bases and the J gene lost 0 bases, with 11 bases spanning the gap. The CDR3 totals 16 residues. CDR3 DNA sequence: TGTGCCAGCTCACCATTTGTAGACAGTAGCAATCAGCCCCAGCATTTT. It is translated as CASSPFVDSSNQPQHF.

This chain uses TRBV10-2 with TRBJ2-5; 7 nucleotides line up with TRBD1. Per germline, CDR1 WSHSY and CDR2 SAAADI. V trimming: 10 bases; J trimming: 1 base; junction bases outside the gene matches: 9. The CDR3 is made up of 14 amino acids. Here the CDR3 reads CATNSRQGQETQYF. In DNA, the CDR3 is TGCGCCACCAACTCAAGACAGGGCCAAGAGACCCAGTACTTC.

The chain uses TRBV30 and TRBJ2-1; D is ambiguous. V lost 3 bases, J lost 0 bases, and 12 bases lay in between. Per germline, CDR1 GTSNPN and CDR2 SVGIG (reference sequence). The CDR3 has 15 amino acids. In DNA, the CDR3 is TGTGCCTGGAGCCTTCCTCTCAGCTCCTACAATGAGCAGTTCTTC. Its protein is CAWSLPLSSYNEQFF.

The V gene is TRBV6-6, the J gene TRBJ1-6; 9 bases are a match to TRBD1. The junction had 13 bases not matched to a gene; V was cut back by 6 bases and J by 13 bases. Germline-derived CDR1 and CDR2 are MNHNY and SVGAGI (reference sequence). The CDR3 contains 15 residues. CDR3 sequence: CASRPRTGESWPLHF. CDR3 nucleotides: TGTGCCAGCAGGCCGCGGACAGGGGAAAGTTGGCCCCTCCACTTT.

This clone was detected a few times. The V call is TRBV11-2, the J call TRBJ2-7, with 7 positions matching TRBD1. The CDR3 runs to 12 residues. In germline, CDR1 is SGHAT, CDR2 FQNNGV. The V segment lost 4 bases and the J segment 7 bases; nucleotides outside the gene matches: 4. The CDR3 DNA is TGTGCCAGCAGCTCGACAGGGAGAGAGCAGTACTTC. This translates into CASSSTGREQYF. Filled out from reference TRBV11-2 and TRBJ2-7, the complete variable domain reads EAGVAQSPRYKIIEKRQSVAFWCNPISGHATLYWYQQILGQGPKLLIQFQNNGVVDDSQLPKDRFSAERLKGVDSTLKIQPAKLEDSAVYLCASSSTGREQYFGPGTRLTVT.

This clone came up a few times. This sequence joins TRBV10-3 and TRBJ2-1, with 9 bases that match TRBD2. The CDR3 contains 12 residues. V trimming: 8 bases; J trimming: 7 bases; junction bases outside the gene matches: 3. CDR1 is ENHRY and CDR2 is SYGVKD in the germline V gene. In DNA form, the CDR3 reads TGTGCCATCCGGGCGGGGGGGAATGAGCAGTTCTTC. Its protein product is CAIRAGGNEQFF.

This clone was recorded many times. The gene calls are TRBV7-9 and TRBJ2-1; 8 nucleotides match TRBD2. Trimming took 5 bases from V and 4 from J; bases not matched to a gene: 7. Looked up from germline, CDR1 is SEHNR and CDR2 is FQNEAQ (reference sequence). The CDR3 covers 15 residues. The CDR3 spells CASSLGLAQYNEQFF. The CDR3 DNA follows: TGTGCCAGCAGCCTAGGACTAGCCCAATACAATGAGCAGTTCTTC. The full variable domain, with the rest looked up from reference TRBV7-9 and TRBJ2-1, is DTGVSQNPRHKITKRGQNVTFRCDPISEHNRLYWYRQTLGQGPEFLTYFQNEAQLEKSRLLSDRFSAERPKGSFSTLEIQRTEQGDSAMYLCASSLGLAQYNEQFFGPGTRLTVL.

The chain combines TRBV30 with TRBJ1-5, with TRBD1 as a possible D gene (5 bases). The germline V gene encodes CDR1 GTSNPN and CDR2 SVGIG (reference sequence). This CDR3 spans 15 amino acids. Trimming removed 2 bases from V and 0 bases from J, with 11 bases in between. The CDR3: CAWSTRQNSNQPQHF. DNA for the CDR3: TGTGCCTGGAGTACCCGACAGAATAGCAATCAGCCCCAGCATTTT.

The chain recombines TRBV7-3 with TRBJ2-3, with 12 bases fitting TRBD2. Germline CDR1 SGHTA, CDR2 FQGTGA. V was pared by 5 bases and J by 5 bases, with 17 bases of the junction left unmatched. The CDR3 length is 19 residues. The CDR3 spells CASSNPWVASGRVIDTQYF. The DNA for the CDR3 is TGTGCCAGCAGCAACCCCTGGGTGGCTAGCGGGAGGGTTATAGATACGCAGTATTTT.

This clone appeared many times. The J gene is TRBJ1-1, the V gene TRBV5-6; D remains unclear. In germline, CDR1 is SGHDT, CDR2 YYEEEE. With 0 bases removed from V and 8 bases from J, the gap between germline ends came to 11 bases. The CDR3 extends over 13 amino acids. CDR3 in amino acids: CASSLVGRNEAFF. The CDR3 DNA sequence: TGTGCCAGCAGCTTGGTCGGGAGGAACGAAGCTTTCTTT.

This clone was observed a few times. CDR3 nucleotide sequence: TGCGCCAGCAGCGAGAGGGAGGCTTCGAATGAGCAGTTCTTC. Protein sequence: CASSEREASNEQFF. This rearrangement joins TRBV5-1 to TRBJ2-1, with D maybe TRBD2 (6 bases). This CDR3 has 14 amino acids. V lost 4 bases, J lost 7 bases, and 15 bases lay in between. Germline V gene data show CDR1 as SGHRS and CDR2 as YFSETQ.

This clone was seen only a few times. The chain carries TRBV14 and TRBJ2-1; TRBD2 might be the D (6 bases). Germline V gene sequence: CDR1 SGHDN, CDR2 FVKESK. CDR3 length: 15 amino acids. The V end was cut by 1 base, the J end by 8 bases, with 15 bases between. The CDR3, as DNA: TGTGCCAGCAGCCAAGGACGGGGGTGGGCTGATGAGCAGTTCTTC. Its protein is CASSQGRGWADEQFF.

This clone was observed a few times. This chain uses TRBV7-6 with TRBJ1-2; D perhaps matches TRBD1 (6 bases). CDR1 and CDR2 from the germline V gene are SGHVS and FNYEAQ. The CDR3 covers 13 residues. V was cut by 3 bases and J by 4 bases, with 9 bases left in between. The CDR3 sequence is CASSFAGAYGYTF. The CDR3 nucleotides read TGTGCCAGCAGCTTTGCAGGGGCCTATGGCTACACCTTC.

The chain has TRBV18 and TRBJ1-1; D gene unclear. This CDR3 region has 13 residues. Trimming cost V 5 bases and J 2 bases, with 9 bases left between them. From germline, CDR1 is KGHSH and CDR2 LQKENI. CDR3 DNA: TGTGCCAGCTCATCCCTAACCAACACTGAAGCTTTCTTT. Protein sequence: CASSSLTNTEAFF.

This clone has just a few counts. This chain joins TRBV5-1 and TRBJ1-1; 8 nucleotides align to TRBD1. Germline lookup yields CDR1 SGHRS and CDR2 YFSETQ. V lost 7 bases, J lost 0 bases, and 14 bases stayed unmatched. The CDR3 has 17 amino acids. The CDR3: CASSQGAYSLVNTEAFF. DNA for the CDR3: TGCGCCAGCTCTCAGGGGGCGTATTCCCTGGTGAACACTGAAGCTTTCTTT. Together with reference TRBV5-1 and TRBJ1-1, the CDR3 gives the full variable domain: KAGVTQTPRYLIKTRGQQVTLSCSPISGHRSVSWYQQTPGQGLQFLFEYFSETQRNKGNFPGRFSGRQFSNSRSEMNVSTLELGDSALYLCASSQGAYSLVNTEAFFGQGTRLTVV.

The chain recombines TRBV2 with TRBJ2-7, with 12 bases that match TRBD2. Trimming removed 4 bases from V and 3 bases from J; junction bases left unmatched: 4. Germline CDR1 reads SNHLY; CDR2 reads FYNNEI. The CDR3 loop spans 15 amino acids. For the CDR3, the DNA is TGTGCCAGCAGTGTGACTAGCGGGAGTAACTACGAGCAGTACTTC. The encoded protein is CASSVTSGSNYEQYF.

Notes on this clone: A read error may be the cause here, since a much bigger clone is one base away. This specimen includes other DNA sequences encoding the same CDR3. This chain connects TRBV7-2 to TRBJ2-5; D not certain. The CDR3 contains 12 residues. The germline V and J ends were trimmed by 1 base and 5 bases, with 5 bases remaining between them. Germline assignment: CDR1 SGHTA and CDR2 FQGNSA. The CDR3 loop reads CASSLDRETQYF. The CDR3 nucleotides are TGTGCCAGCAGCTTAGATCGTGAGACCCAGTACTTC.